This is a list of T cell receptor beta chains from one sample in a study of blood T cell repertoires in COVID-19. Some clones are missing from TCRdb's copy, which holds only in-frame ones; the method was immunoSEQ multiplex PCR. The sample includes about 350,000 clones, around 87% of them seen just once. The sample was peripheral blood. All receptors come from a woman aged 50 to 60 with COVID-19, enrolled during active disease. CDR3s include the opening cysteine and the closing phenylalanine or tryptophan. Fields, in order: J gene, V gene, D gene, clone size, CDR3 DNA, CDR3 protein. A D gene is named only where the DNA matches it firmly. Some rows have no size entry. The others give once, few or many, or a class for an expanded clone.

TRBJ2-7 | TRBV3-1/TRBV3-2 | NA | NA | TGTGCCAGCAGCCAAGATGGAGCGATACAGTACTTC | CASSQDGAIQYF
TRBJ2-1 | TRBV6-5 | NA | NA | TGTGCCAGCAGCGCCACTTGGACTTCCTACAATGAGCAGTTCTTC | CASSATWTSYNEQFF
TRBJ2-1 | TRBV6-1 | NA | NA | TGTGCCAGCAGTGGAGTGTGGAGGGGGCGCTCTAGGGATGAGCAGTTCTTC | CASSGVWRGRSRDEQFF
TRBJ2-1 | TRBV9 | NA | NA | TGTGCCAGCAGCGGCCCCGGGGGAGATGAGCAGTTCTTC | CASSGPGGDEQFF
TRBJ2-7 | TRBV12-5 | TRBD2 | NA | TGTGCTAGTGGTTTACACGGACTAGCGGTAGGAAGAACCTACGAGCAGTACTTC | CASGLHGLAVGRTYEQYF
TRBJ1-1 | TRBV7-9 | TRBD1 | NA | TGTGCCAGCAGCGACGGACAGGCGAACACTGAAGCTTTCTTT | CASSDGQANTEAFF
TRBJ2-5 | TRBV24-1 | TRBD1 | NA | TGTGCCACCAGTGACCCTCCTCGGACAGGGGACCGCGGAGAGACCCAGTACTTC | CATSDPPRTGDRGETQYF
TRBJ1-5 | TRBV30 | TRBD1 | NA | TGTGCCTGGAGAAGGACAGGGGTGAACAATCAGCCCCAGCATTTT | CAWRRTGVNNQPQHF
TRBJ2-7 | TRBV6-5 | NA | NA | TGTGCCAGCAGATCCGACAGGCACTCCTACGAGCAGTACTTC | CASRSDRHSYEQYF
TRBJ2-7 | TRBV27 | NA | NA | TGTGCCAGCAGCCGCCCCGGGGCCTACGAGCAGTACTTC | CASSRPGAYEQYF
TRBJ2-3 | TRBV14 | NA | NA | TGTGCCAGCAGCCAAGCTCGAAACAGCATGCCCTATACGCAGTATTTT | CASSQARNSMPYTQYF
TRBJ2-7 | TRBV19 | NA | NA | TGTGCCAGTAGTATCTCGACAGGGAGGTCCTACGAGCAGTACTTC | CASSISTGRSYEQYF
TRBJ1-4 | TRBV7-9 | TRBD1 | once | TGTGCCAGCAGCTCTCAACCTGGAGGGACAGGGTTTAATGAAAAACTGTTTTTT | CASSSQPGGTGFNEKLFF
TRBJ1-5 | TRBV5-1 | TRBD1 | NA | TGCGCCAGCAGCGAGGGACAGAGTAGCAATCAGCCCCAGCATTTT | CASSEGQSSNQPQHF
TRBJ2-5 | TRBV5-4 | TRBD2 | NA | TGTGCCAGCAGTCCTAGCGGGAGGGCCGGAGAGACCCAGTACTTC | CASSPSGRAGETQYF
TRBJ2-1 | TRBV7-2 | TRBD2 | NA | TGTGCCAGCAGCCTACTACCCAGACTAGCGGGAGGATCTTACAATGAGCAGTTCTTC | CASSLLPRLAGGSYNEQFF
TRBJ1-5 | TRBV4-1 | TRBD1 | few | TGCGCCAGCAACCCGGACAGGGTTAGCAATCAGCCCCAGCATTTT | CASNPDRVSNQPQHF
TRBJ2-5 | TRBV7-3 | NA | NA | TGTGCCAGCAGCTTACAGGGATTTGGGACCCAGTACTTC | CASSLQGFGTQYF
TRBJ2-7 | TRBV6-2/TRBV6-3 | TRBD1 | NA | TGTGCCAGCAGCTTAGATGGGACAGGGGGCAACTTAACCTACGAGCAGTACTTC | CASSLDGTGGNLTYEQYF
TRBJ1-4 | TRBV3-1/TRBV3-2 | TRBD1 | NA | TGTGCCAGCAGCCCAACCCTGGGGACAGGCCTGGGAGCTAATGAAAAACTGTTTTTT | CASSPTLGTGLGANEKLFF
TRBJ1-4 | TRBV21-1 | NA | NA | TGTGCCAGCAGCATCCCCGAGGTGAGGAAAAGTGAAAAACTGTTTTTT | CASSIPEVRKSEKLFF
TRBJ2-1 | TRBV6-5 | TRBD2 | NA | TGTGCCAGCAGCCGTCTAGCGGGAGGTAGCGATGAGCAGTTCTTC | CASSRLAGGSDEQFF
TRBJ2-2 | TRBV19 | TRBD2 | NA | TGTGCCAGTAGTATCCCTTCGGGGGGGATTCACACCGGGGAGCTGTTTTTT | CASSIPSGGIHTGELFF
TRBJ1-2 | TRBV4-1 | TRBD1 | NA | TGCGCCAGCAGCCAAGACAAAGGGGGCTTTGACTATGGCTACACCTTC | CASSQDKGGFDYGYTF
TRBJ2-1 | TRBV29-1 | TRBD2 | NA | TGCAGCGTTGAGGGACTAGCGTTTAATGAGCAGTTCTTC | CSVEGLAFNEQFF
TRBJ2-7 | TRBV19 | TRBD2 | NA | TGTGCCAGTAGTATAGGGTTAGCGGGAGAGAGCTCCTACGAGCAGTACTTC | CASSIGLAGESSYEQYF
TRBJ2-7 | TRBV6-1 | TRBD2 | NA | TGTGCCAGCAGTGATCTGGGGTGGGTAGCGGGATCGAACGAGCAGTACTTC | CASSDLGWVAGSNEQYF
TRBJ1-1 | TRBV4-1 | TRBD1 | many | TGCGCCAGCAGCCAAGATGGGTCAGGGGGCACTGAAGCTTTCTTT | CASSQDGSGGTEAFF
TRBJ2-2 | TRBV5-4 | NA | NA | TGTGCCAGCCAAATTTACACGAACACCGGGGAGCTGTTTTTT | CASQIYTNTGELFF
TRBJ2-4 | TRBV7-9 | TRBD2 | NA | TGTGCCAGCAGCCCAACTATGACTAGCGGGATGAACATTCAGTACTTC | CASSPTMTSGMNIQYF
TRBJ1-1 | TRBV5-1 | NA | NA | TGCGCCAGCAGCAGGGGAAACACTGAAGCTTTCTTT | CASSRGNTEAFF
TRBJ2-3 | TRBV27 | NA | NA | TGTGCCAGCAGTTTATCGATTCTCCTAAGTGCAGATACGCAGTATTTT | CASSLSILLSADTQYF
TRBJ2-3 | TRBV18 | NA | NA | TGTGCCAGCTCACCGCTAACTAGCACAGATACGCAGTATTTT | CASSPLTSTDTQYF
TRBJ1-2 | TRBV5-6 | NA | NA | TGTGCCAGCAGCTGGGGTACCACAGGGAATTTTAACTATGGCTACACCTTC | CASSWGTTGNFNYGYTF
TRBJ1-1 | TRBV27 | NA | NA | TGTGCCAGCAGTTTGACAGCGTCCACTGAAGCTTTCTTT | CASSLTASTEAFF
TRBJ2-3 | TRBV25-1 | NA | many | TGTGCCAGCAGTGAATGGCGGGCGACAGATACGCAGTATTTT | CASSEWRATDTQYF
TRBJ2-7 | TRBV4-1 | NA | once | TGCGCCAGCAGCCAAGATGTACGCAGGTCCCACGAGCAGTACTTC | CASSQDVRRSHEQYF
TRBJ2-5 | TRBV14 | NA | NA | TGTGCCAGCAGCCCTCGGACACTAGCTTTCCAAGAGACCCAGTACTTC | CASSPRTLAFQETQYF
TRBJ1-5 | TRBV12-3/TRBV12-4 | NA | NA | TGTGCCAGCAGACCAGGGAATCAGCCCCAGCATTTT | CASRPGNQPQHF
TRBJ2-7 | TRBV5-1 | TRBD2 | NA | TGCGCCAGCGCCCCGGGGGCGGGAGGGTCCTACGAGCAGTACTTC | CASAPGAGGSYEQYF
TRBJ2-3 | TRBV7-9 | TRBD2 | NA | TGTGCCAGCAGCTTAGTGCGGGGGTCAGATACGCAGTATTTT | CASSLVRGSDTQYF
TRBJ1-1 | TRBV3-1/TRBV3-2 | TRBD1 | NA | TGTGCCAGCAGCCAAGATCTCGGACAGGCTGAAGCTTTCTTT | CASSQDLGQAEAFF
TRBJ2-3 | TRBV9 | TRBD2 | NA | TGTGCCAGCAGCGTAGAAACTAGCGGGAAGGCGGGCACAGATACGCAGTATTTT | CASSVETSGKAGTDTQYF
TRBJ2-1 | TRBV19 | TRBD2 | NA | TGTGCCAGTACCCGCGGGGGGGCGGGGGATGAGCAGTTCTTC | CASTRGGAGDEQFF
TRBJ2-4 | TRBV6-5 | NA | NA | TGTGCCAGCAGTTACGACACAGGGACGGGTTCAAACATTCAGTACTTC | CASSYDTGTGSNIQYF
TRBJ1-1 | TRBV6-5 | TRBD1 | NA | TGTGCCAGCAGAAGGACAGGATGGACTGAAGCTTTCTTT | CASRRTGWTEAFF
TRBJ2-1 | TRBV11-1 | NA | NA | TGTGCCAGCAGCTTTGGGAGAACGACCTACAATGAGCAGTTCTTC | CASSFGRTTYNEQFF
TRBJ2-5 | TRBV30 | NA | NA | TGTGCCTGGGGACTTATAGCCGTCGAGACCCAGTACTTC | CAWGLIAVETQYF
TRBJ2-2 | TRBV19 | TRBD1 | NA | TGTGCCAGTAGTAACCCACAGGGGGCGAACACCGGGGAGCTGTTTTTT | CASSNPQGANTGELFF
TRBJ1-1 | TRBV18 | TRBD1 | NA | TGTGCCAGCTCACCCCAAGGGCAGGGGGCTGGTACTGAAGCTTTCTTT | CASSPQGQGAGTEAFF
TRBJ2-1 | TRBV4-2 | TRBD2 | NA | TGTGCCAGCAGCCAAACCGGGACTAGCGGAGACAATGAGCAGTTCTTC | CASSQTGTSGDNEQFF
TRBJ2-7 | TRBV6-6 | NA | once | TGTGCCAGCACCCAGACAGGTTTAAGCTCCTACGAGCAGTACTTC | CASTQTGLSSYEQYF
TRBJ1-4 | TRBV29-1 | NA | NA | TGCAGCGTTGAACGGTCGGCAGGGGATGAAAAACTGTTTTTT | CSVERSAGDEKLFF
TRBJ1-2 | TRBV3-1/TRBV3-2 | NA | NA | TGTGCCAGCAGCCAAGAAGGGGCAGGCTACTATGGCTACACCTTC | CASSQEGAGYYGYTF
TRBJ2-1 | TRBV10-2 | TRBD2 | NA | TGCGCCAGCAACCTAGCGGGGTACAATGAGCAGTTCTTC | CASNLAGYNEQFF
TRBJ1-5 | TRBV6-1 | NA | NA | TGTGCCAGCAGTGAACTATTTACAGCTATTCATCAGCCCCAGCATTTT | CASSELFTAIHQPQHF
TRBJ2-7 | TRBV5-6 | TRBD2 | once | TGTGCCAGCAGGGGAGAGACTAGCGGGATTACCTACGAGCAGTACTTC | CASRGETSGITYEQYF
TRBJ1-1 | TRBV24-1 | NA | NA | TGTGCCACCAGTGATTCCAGACAGCCTACTGAAGCTTTCTTT | CATSDSRQPTEAFF
TRBJ1-6 | TRBV2 | NA | once | TGTGCCAGCAGTGAAGCGCGGCTAGGCAGGGCCAGGCCTAATTCACCCCTCCACTTT | CASSEARLGRARPNSPLHF
TRBJ2-5 | TRBV11-2 | TRBD2 | NA | TGTGCCAGCAGCTTAGAAATTCTGGGGACTAGCGTGGGGACCCAGTACTTC | CASSLEILGTSVGTQYF